This TCR beta chain is from a study of cytomegalovirus exposure and HLA in healthy donors. Comments on this clone: The antigen remains unidentified.

Per germline, CDR1 MNHNS and CDR2 SASEGT. The V gene lost 3 bases and the J gene lost 4 bases, with 10 bases spanning the gap. The CDR3 is made up of 14 amino acids. Primers for the PCR totalled 60 Vbeta and 13 Jbeta. Here immunoSEQ multiplex PCR was the method, and the copy in TCRdb shows in-frame clones only, minus some. The profile shows around 130,000 clones, around three quarters of them singletons. General observations from the study: In a later analysis, V- and J-gene trimming of beta chains associated with a DCLRE1C missense variant, replicated independently.

Source material: PBMCs. The chain combines TRBV6-1 with TRBJ1-5; D unresolved. The clonotype originates from a man aged 25 to 40 in good health and CMV-seronegative. DNA of the CDR3: TGTGCCAGCAGTGAGGTAGTCACTAATCAGCCCCAGCATTTT. It specifies CASSEVVTNQPQHF.